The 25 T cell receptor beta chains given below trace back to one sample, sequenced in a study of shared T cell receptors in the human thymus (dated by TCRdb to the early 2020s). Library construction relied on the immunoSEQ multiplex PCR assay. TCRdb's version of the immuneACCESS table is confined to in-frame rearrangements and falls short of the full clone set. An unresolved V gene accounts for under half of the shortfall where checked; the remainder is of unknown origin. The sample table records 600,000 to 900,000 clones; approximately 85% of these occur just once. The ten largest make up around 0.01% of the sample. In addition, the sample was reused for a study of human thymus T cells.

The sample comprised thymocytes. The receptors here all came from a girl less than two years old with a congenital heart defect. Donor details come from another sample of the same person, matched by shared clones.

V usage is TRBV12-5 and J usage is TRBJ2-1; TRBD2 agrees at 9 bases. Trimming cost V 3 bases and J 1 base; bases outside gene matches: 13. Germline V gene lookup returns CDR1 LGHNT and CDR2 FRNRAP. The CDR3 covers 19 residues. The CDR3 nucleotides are TGTGCTAGTGGTTTACGGCACGGGGCGGGGGGGCCTTCCTACAATGAGCAGTTCTTC. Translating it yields CASGLRHGAGGPSYNEQFF.

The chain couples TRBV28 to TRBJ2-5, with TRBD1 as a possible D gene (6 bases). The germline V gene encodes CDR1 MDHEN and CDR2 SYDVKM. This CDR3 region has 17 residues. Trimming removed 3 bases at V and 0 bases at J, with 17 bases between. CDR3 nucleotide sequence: TGTGCCAGCAGTTTTCCCGGACAGCTCAGGTACCAAGAGACCCAGTACTTC. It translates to CASSFPGQLRYQETQYF.

This CDR3 is CASSEFVRGLGMNTEAFF. CDR3 nucleotides: TGTGCCAGCAGTGAATTTGTCAGGGGTTTAGGGATGAACACTGAAGCTTTCTTT. This chain uses TRBV2 with TRBJ1-1, with a weak D call TRBD1 (6 bases). The ends were cut back, 2 bases at V and 0 bases at J, with 19 bases in the middle. This CDR3 has 18 amino acids. Per the germline V gene, CDR1 is SNHLY and CDR2 is FYNNEI.

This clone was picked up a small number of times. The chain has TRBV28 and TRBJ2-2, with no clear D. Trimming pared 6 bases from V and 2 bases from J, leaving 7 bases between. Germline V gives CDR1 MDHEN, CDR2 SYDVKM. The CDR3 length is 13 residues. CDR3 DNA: TGTGCCAGCAGCACAGTAAACACCGGGGAGCTGTTTTTT. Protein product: CASSTVNTGELFF. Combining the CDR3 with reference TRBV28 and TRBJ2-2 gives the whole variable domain DVKVTQSSRYLVKRTGEKVFLECVQDMDHENMFWYRQDPGLGLRLIYFSYDVKMKEKGDIPEGYSVSREKKERFSLILESASTNQTSMYLCASSTVNTGELFFGEGSRLTVL.

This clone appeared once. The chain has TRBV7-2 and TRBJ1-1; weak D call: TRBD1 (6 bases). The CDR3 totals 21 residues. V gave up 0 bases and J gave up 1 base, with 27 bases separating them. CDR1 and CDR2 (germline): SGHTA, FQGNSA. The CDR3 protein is CASSLALYSPQGRFANTEAFF. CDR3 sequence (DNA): TGTGCCAGCAGCTTAGCGCTTTACTCTCCACAGGGAAGGTTTGCGAACACTGAAGCTTTCTTT. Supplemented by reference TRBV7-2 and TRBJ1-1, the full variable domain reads GAGVSQSPSNKVTEKGKDVELRCDPISGHTALYWYRQSLGQGLEFLIYFQGNSAPDKSGLPSDRFSAERTGGSVSTLTIQRTQQEDSAVYLCASSLALYSPQGRFANTEAFFGQGTRLTVV.

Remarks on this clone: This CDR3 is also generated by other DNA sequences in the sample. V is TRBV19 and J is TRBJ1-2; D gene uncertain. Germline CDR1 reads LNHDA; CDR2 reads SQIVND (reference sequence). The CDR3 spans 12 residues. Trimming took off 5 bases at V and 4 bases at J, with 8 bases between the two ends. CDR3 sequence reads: CASSRRGYGYTF. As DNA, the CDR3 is TGTGCCAGTAGTCGAAGAGGCTATGGCTACACCTTC.

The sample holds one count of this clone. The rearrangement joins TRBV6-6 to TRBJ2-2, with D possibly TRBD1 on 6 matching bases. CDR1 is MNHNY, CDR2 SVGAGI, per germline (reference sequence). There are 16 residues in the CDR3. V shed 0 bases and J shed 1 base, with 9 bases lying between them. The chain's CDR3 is CASSYSSRGNTGELFF. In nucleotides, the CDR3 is TGTGCCAGCAGTTACTCGAGCAGGGGGAACACCGGGGAGCTGTTTTTT.

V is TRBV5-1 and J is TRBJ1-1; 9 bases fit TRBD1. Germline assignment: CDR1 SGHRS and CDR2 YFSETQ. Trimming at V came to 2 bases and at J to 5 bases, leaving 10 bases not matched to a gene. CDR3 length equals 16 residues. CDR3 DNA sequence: TGCGCCAGCAGCTTTGGGGACAGGGTAAGGAAGACTGAAGCTTTCTTT. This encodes CASSFGDRVRKTEAFF.

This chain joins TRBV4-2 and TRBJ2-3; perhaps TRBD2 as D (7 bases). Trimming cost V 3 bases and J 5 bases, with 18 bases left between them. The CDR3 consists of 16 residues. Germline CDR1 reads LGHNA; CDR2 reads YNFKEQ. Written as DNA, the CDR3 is TGTGCCAGCAGCCAGATAACCGGGGGGACAAAAGATACGCAGTATTTT. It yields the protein CASSQITGGTKDTQYF.

This chain's CDR3 is CASSLQVTSYEQYF. The CDR3 DNA sequence: TGTGCCAGCAGCCTACAGGTTACCTCCTACGAGCAGTACTTC. V is TRBV14 and J is TRBJ2-7; D perhaps matches TRBD1 (5 bases). V shed 4 bases and J shed 0 bases, with 10 bases lying between them. Germline CDR1 reads SGHDN; CDR2 reads FVKESK. The CDR3 contains 14 residues.

CDR3 sequence (DNA): TGCAGCGGCAAGACAGATTCCGAAAACACCATATATTTT. This sequence encodes CSGKTDSENTIYF. The rearrangement links TRBV29-1 to TRBJ1-3; D perhaps matches TRBD1 (5 bases). The CDR3 runs 13 residues. V lost 7 bases and J 6 bases, leaving 16 bases between the germline ends. Germline loops: CDR1 SQVTM, CDR2 ANQGSEA.

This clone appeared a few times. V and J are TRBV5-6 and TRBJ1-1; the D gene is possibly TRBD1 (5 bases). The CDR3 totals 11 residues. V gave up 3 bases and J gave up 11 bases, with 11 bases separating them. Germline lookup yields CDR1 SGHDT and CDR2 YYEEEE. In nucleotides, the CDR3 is TGTGCCAGCAGCTCCGGACAAGGCGCTTTCTTT. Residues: CASSSGQGAFF.

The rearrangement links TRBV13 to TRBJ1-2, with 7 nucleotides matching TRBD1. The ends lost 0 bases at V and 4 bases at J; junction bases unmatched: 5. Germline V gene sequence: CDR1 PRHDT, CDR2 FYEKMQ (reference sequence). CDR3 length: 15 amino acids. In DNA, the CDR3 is TGTGCCAGCAGCTTAGGCGGACAGGTATTCTATGGCTACACCTTC. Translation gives CASSLGGQVFYGYTF. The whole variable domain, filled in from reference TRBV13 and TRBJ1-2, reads AAGVIQSPRHLIKEKRETATLKCYPIPRHDTVYWYQQGPGQDPQFLISFYEKMQSDKGSIPDRFSAQQFSDYHSELNMSSLELGDSALYFCASSLGGQVFYGYTFGSGTRLTVV.

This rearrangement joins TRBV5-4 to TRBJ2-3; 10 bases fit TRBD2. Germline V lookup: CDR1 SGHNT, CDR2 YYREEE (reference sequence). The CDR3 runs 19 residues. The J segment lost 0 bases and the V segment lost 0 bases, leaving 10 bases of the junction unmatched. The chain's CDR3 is CASSLALAGGPTSTDTQYF. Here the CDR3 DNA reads TGTGCCAGCAGCTTGGCATTAGCGGGGGGTCCCACTAGCACAGATACGCAGTATTTT.

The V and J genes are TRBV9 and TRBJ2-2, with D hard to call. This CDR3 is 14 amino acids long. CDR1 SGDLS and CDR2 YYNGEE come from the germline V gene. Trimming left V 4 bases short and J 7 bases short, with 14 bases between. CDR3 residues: CASSPLTRVGELFF. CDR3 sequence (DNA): TGTGCCAGCAGCCCACTTACCCGGGTCGGGGAGCTGTTTTTT.

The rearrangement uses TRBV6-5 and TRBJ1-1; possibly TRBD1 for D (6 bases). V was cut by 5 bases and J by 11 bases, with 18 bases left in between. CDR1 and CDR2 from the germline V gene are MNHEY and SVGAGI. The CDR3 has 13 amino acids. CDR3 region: CASSSRQVGRAFF. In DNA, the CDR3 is TGTGCCAGCAGTAGCAGACAGGTCGGAAGGGCTTTCTTT.

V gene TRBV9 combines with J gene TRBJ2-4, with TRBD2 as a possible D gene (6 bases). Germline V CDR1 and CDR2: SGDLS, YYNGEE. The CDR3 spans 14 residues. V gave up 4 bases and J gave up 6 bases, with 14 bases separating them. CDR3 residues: CASSPRGRGNIQYF. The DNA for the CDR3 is TGTGCCAGCAGCCCCCGGGGGAGAGGAAACATTCAGTACTTC.

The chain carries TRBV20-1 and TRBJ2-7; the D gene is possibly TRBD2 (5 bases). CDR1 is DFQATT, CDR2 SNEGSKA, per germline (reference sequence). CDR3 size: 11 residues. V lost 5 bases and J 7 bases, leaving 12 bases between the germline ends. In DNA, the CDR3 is TGCAGTGCTGAGGGTTTGGGAGAGCAGTACTTC. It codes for CSAEGLGEQYF.

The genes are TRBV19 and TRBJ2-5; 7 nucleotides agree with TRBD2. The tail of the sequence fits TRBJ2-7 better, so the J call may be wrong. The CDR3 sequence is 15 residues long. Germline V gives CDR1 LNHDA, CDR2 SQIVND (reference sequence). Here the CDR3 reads CASSIVSGATYEQYF. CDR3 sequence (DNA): TGTGCCAGTAGTATCGTGAGCGGGGCGACCTACGAGCAGTACTTC.

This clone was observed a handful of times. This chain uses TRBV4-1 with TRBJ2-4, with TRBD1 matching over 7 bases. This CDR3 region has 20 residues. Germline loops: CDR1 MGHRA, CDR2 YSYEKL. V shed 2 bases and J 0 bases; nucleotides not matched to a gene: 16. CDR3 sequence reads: CASSQNWGFGTALAKNIQYF. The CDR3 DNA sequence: TGCGCCAGCAGCCAAAATTGGGGGTTTGGGACAGCTTTAGCCAAAAACATTCAGTACTTC.

CDR3 nucleotides: TGTGCCAGCAGTGAGGGGAAGAACCACAGGGAAATCGATAATTCACCCCTCCACTTT. Its protein is CASSEGKNHREIDNSPLHF. The chain combines TRBV6-1 with TRBJ1-6; tentative D call: TRBD1 (6 bases). CDR1 and CDR2 from the germline V gene are MNHNS and SASEGT. CDR3 length: 19 amino acids. V lost 3 bases, J lost 5 bases, and 23 bases lay in between.

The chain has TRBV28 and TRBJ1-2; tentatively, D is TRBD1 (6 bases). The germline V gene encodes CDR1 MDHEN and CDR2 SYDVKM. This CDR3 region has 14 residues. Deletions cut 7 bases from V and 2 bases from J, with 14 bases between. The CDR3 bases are TGTGCCAGCACCCCTCCCAGGGGAAACTATGGCTACACCTTC. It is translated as CASTPPRGNYGYTF.

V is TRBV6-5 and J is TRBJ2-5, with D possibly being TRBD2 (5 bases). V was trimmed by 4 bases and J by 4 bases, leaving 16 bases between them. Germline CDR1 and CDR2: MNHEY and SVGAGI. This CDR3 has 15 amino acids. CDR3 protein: CASSSPLASGETQYF. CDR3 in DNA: TGTGCCAGCAGTTCCCCCCTAGCTTCGGGAGAGACCCAGTACTTC.

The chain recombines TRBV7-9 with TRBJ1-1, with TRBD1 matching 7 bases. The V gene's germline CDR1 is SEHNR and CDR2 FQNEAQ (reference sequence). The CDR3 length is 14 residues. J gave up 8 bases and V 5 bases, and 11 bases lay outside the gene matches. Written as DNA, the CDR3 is TGTGCCAGCAGCCAAGCTCGGGACAGCGGGGAAGCTTTCTTT. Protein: CASSQARDSGEAFF. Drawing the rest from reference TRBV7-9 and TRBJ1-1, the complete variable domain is DTGVSQNPRHKITKRGQNVTFRCDPISEHNRLYWYRQTLGQGPEFLTYFQNEAQLEKSRLLSDRFSAERPKGSFSTLEIQRTEQGDSAMYLCASSQARDSGEAFFGQGTRLTVV.

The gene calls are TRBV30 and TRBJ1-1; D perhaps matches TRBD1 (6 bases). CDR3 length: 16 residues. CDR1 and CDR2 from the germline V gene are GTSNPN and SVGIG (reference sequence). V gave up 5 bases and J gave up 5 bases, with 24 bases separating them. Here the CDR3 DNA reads TGTGCCTGGCTAACAGGGAGGGCTGAGATCTGGACTGAAGCTTTCTTT. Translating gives CAWLTGRAEIWTEAFF. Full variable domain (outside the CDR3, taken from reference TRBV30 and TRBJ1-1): SQTIHQWPATLVQPVGSPLSLECTVEGTSNPNLYWYRQAAGRGLQLLFYSVGIGQISSEVPQNLSASRPQDRQFILSSKKLLLSDSGFYLCAWLTGRAEIWTEAFFGQGTRLTVV.